The 22 T cell receptor beta chains below all came from one sample that was sequenced in a study of blood T cells in healthy people across ages. A second PCR of 7 to 11 cycles used a sample-barcoded 5' primer and a J-beta primer mix. TCRdb ran MiXCR on the 5' RACE reads and lists one entry per CDR3 protein. The table has hundreds of thousands of distinct CDR3 sequences, nearly 60% seen once. Sequences were obtained from blood. Every receptor here comes from a man aged 30 to 45 in good health.

Only a few counts were recorded for this clonotype. The chain joins TRBV7-2 to TRBJ2-1; a weak D match, TRBD1 (6 bases). Germline V gene sequence: CDR1 SGHTA, CDR2 FQGNSA. This CDR3 comprises 17 residues. With 5 bases removed from V and 9 bases from J, the gap between germline ends came to 26 bases. The CDR3 nucleotides are TGTGCCAGCAGCCTCCTACCCCAGGGGCCGTTTTCGGGTGAGCAGTTCTTC. Protein product: CASSLLPQGPFSGEQFF.

The chain employs TRBV20-1 and TRBJ2-1; D is unclear. The CDR3 is made up of 11 amino acids. The V end was cut by 4 bases, the J end by 10 bases, with 11 bases between. Germline CDR1 reads DFQATT; CDR2 reads SNEGSKA (reference sequence). The CDR3 loop is CSAKPESEQFF. The CDR3, as DNA: TGCAGTGCTAAACCAGAGTCGGAGCAGTTCTTC.

V is TRBV7-2 and J is TRBJ2-7, with TRBD2 matching over 15 bases. J lost 3 bases, V lost 5 bases, and 5 bases had no gene match. Per germline, CDR1 SGHTA and CDR2 FQGNSA. The CDR3 spans 16 residues. The CDR3 loop is CASSQGLAGGFYEQYF. DNA for the CDR3: TGTGCCAGCAGCCAAGGACTAGCGGGGGGGTTCTACGAGCAGTACTTC.

The rearrangement links TRBV20-1 to TRBJ2-1; 15 bases are shared with TRBD2. J lost 7 bases, V lost 5 bases, and 15 bases had no gene match. Germline values: CDR1 DFQATT, CDR2 SNEGSKA (reference sequence). The length of the CDR3 is 18 residues. Written as DNA, the CDR3 is TGCAGTGCTCAGGGGTTCGGACTAGCGGGAGGGCTAGTGAATGAGCAGTTCTTC. Its translation is CSAQGFGLAGGLVNEQFF.

This clonotype was seen only once. The chain has TRBV20-1 and TRBJ1-4, with D tentatively TRBD1 (6 bases). The V and J ends lost 4 bases and 5 bases respectively, with 8 bases between them. Germline loops: CDR1 DFQATT, CDR2 SNEGSKA (reference sequence). The CDR3 length is 12 residues. CDR3 loop: CSAKGGNEKLFF. The CDR3 DNA reads as TGCAGTGCTAAAGGGGGGAATGAAAAACTGTTTTTT.

The chain couples TRBV28 to TRBJ2-1, with D possibly matching TRBD1 (5 bases). In germline, CDR1 is MDHEN, CDR2 SYDVKM. V shed 3 bases and J shed 6 bases, with 12 bases lying between them. The CDR3 sequence is 14 residues long. The CDR3 bases are TGTGCCAGCAGTTTCAGGGCGGTCTTCAATGAGCAGTTCTTC. Encoded protein: CASSFRAVFNEQFF.

The chain has TRBV7-9 and TRBJ1-1; 7 bases map to TRBD1. The CDR3 covers 14 residues. J was trimmed by 11 bases and V by 5 bases; bases with no gene match: 14. Germline lookup yields CDR1 SEHNR and CDR2 FQNEAQ (reference sequence). The CDR3 bases are TGTGCCAGCAGCCAAACAGGGGCCTCCGGTCGGGCTTTCTTT. Its translation is CASSQTGASGRAFF. Looking up the rest from reference TRBV7-9 and TRBJ1-1 gives the full variable domain: DTGVSQNPRHKITKRGQNVTFRCDPISEHNRLYWYRQTLGQGPEFLTYFQNEAQLEKSRLLSDRFSAERPKGSFSTLEIQRTEQGDSAMYLCASSQTGASGRAFFGQGTRLTVV.

This clonotype was observed at least ten times. The gene calls are TRBV6-5 and TRBJ2-3; D uncertain. This CDR3 spans 13 amino acids. V was shortened by 9 bases and J by 4 bases, with 14 bases between the two germline ends. Per germline, CDR1 MNHEY and CDR2 SVGAGI. The CDR3, as DNA: TGTGCCAGTAGGTATGGGCCTCCAGATACGCAGTATTTT. It is translated as CASRYGPPDTQYF.

V and J are TRBV5-4 and TRBJ2-1, with TRBD1 matching 7 bases. Trimming took 4 bases from V and 7 from J; bases not matched to a gene: 8. Germline CDR1 is SGHNT and CDR2 is YYREEE (reference sequence). The CDR3 is 14 amino acids. CDR3 DNA sequence: TGTGCCAGCAGCAACCCGACAGGGTTTAATGAGCAGTTCTTC. Encoded protein: CASSNPTGFNEQFF.

This chain connects TRBV2 to TRBJ2-7, with 13 positions matching TRBD2. V lost 3 bases, J lost 2 bases, and 1 base stayed unmatched. The germline CDR1 and CDR2 sequences are SNHLY and FYNNEI. The CDR3 is made up of 15 amino acids. Written as DNA, the CDR3 is TGTGCCAGCAGTGACGGGACTAGCGGGACCTACGAGCAGTACTTC. As protein: CASSDGTSGTYEQYF. Drawing the rest from reference TRBV2 and TRBJ2-7, the complete variable domain is EPEVTQTPSHQVTQMGQEVILRCVPISNHLYFYWYRQILGQKVEFLVSFYNNEISEKSEIFDDQFSVERPDGSNFTLKIRSTKLEDSAMYFCASSDGTSGTYEQYFGPGTRLTVT.

V is TRBV20-1 and J is TRBJ1-2; 10 nucleotides line up with TRBD1. CDR3 length: 12 amino acids. The J segment lost 7 bases and the V segment lost 4 bases, leaving 3 bases of the junction unmatched. CDR1 DFQATT and CDR2 SNEGSKA come from the germline V gene (reference sequence). CDR3 nucleotide sequence: TGCAGTGCTACGACAGGGGGCGGTGGCTACACCTTC. Its translation: CSATTGGGGYTF.

This chain links TRBV11-2 with TRBJ1-1; D is uncertain. With 6 bases removed from V and 9 bases from J, the gap between germline ends came to 23 bases. This CDR3 has 15 amino acids. Germline-derived CDR1 and CDR2 are SGHAT and FQNNGV. The CDR3 DNA is TGTGCCAGCAGACCCACCGACGGTCGTGCTATTCAAGCTTTCTTT. Translated, it gives CASRPTDGRAIQAFF.

V and J are TRBV5-1 and TRBJ2-1, with TRBD1 matching over 9 bases. The CDR3 is 19 amino acids. Trimming at V came to 4 bases and at J to 3 bases, leaving 17 bases not matched to a gene. Germline-derived CDR1 and CDR2 are SGHRS and YFSETQ. CDR3 bases: TGCGCCAGCAGCCCAGAGGCGGGACAGGGAACTACCGGCTACAATGAGCAGTTCTTC. This sequence encodes CASSPEAGQGTTGYNEQFF.

The chain links TRBV9 to TRBJ1-2; TRBD1 matches at 7 bases. The CDR3 consists of 16 residues. The germline V gene has CDR1 SGDLS and CDR2 YYNGEE. Trimming took 0 bases from V and 5 from J; bases not matched to a gene: 10. The CDR3 DNA reads TGTGCCAGCAGCGTAGGGGACAGAGCTGACCCGTATGGCTACACCTTC. This sequence encodes CASSVGDRADPYGYTF. Drawing the rest from reference TRBV9 and TRBJ1-2, the complete variable domain is DSGVTQTPKHLITATGQRVTLRCSPRSGDLSVYWYQQSLDQGLQFLIQYYNGEERAKGNILERFSAQQFPDLHSELNLSSLELGDSALYFCASSVGDRADPYGYTFGSGTRLTVV.

The rearrangement uses TRBV9 and TRBJ1-5; no definite D call. The CDR3 consists of 13 residues. The germline V gene encodes CDR1 SGDLS and CDR2 YYNGEE. V was pared by 7 bases and J by 2 bases, with 10 bases between. DNA for the CDR3: TGTGCCAGCGGTCCGTCGGGCAATCAGCCCCAGCATTTT. Its translation is CASGPSGNQPQHF.

This clonotype was picked up a small number of times. Mismatch with germline at one junction end may stem from a read error. The J gene is TRBJ1-2, the V gene TRBV29-1, with 7 bases matching TRBD1. Germline CDR1 SQVTM, CDR2 ANQGSEA. The CDR3 is 13 amino acids. CDR3 amino acids: CSVVQGFAYGYTF. For the CDR3, the DNA is TGCAGTGTTGTACAGGGGTTTGCCTATGGCTACACCTTC. Drawing the rest from reference TRBV29-1 and TRBJ1-2, the complete variable domain is SAVISQKPSRDICQRGTSLTIQCQVDSQVTMMFWYRQQPGQSLTLIATANQGSEATYESGFVIDKFPISRPNLTFSTLTVSNMSPEDSSIYLCSVVQGFAYGYTFGSGTRLTVV.

The chain is built from TRBV12-3 or TRBV12-4 and TRBJ2-1, with D unresolved. The CDR3 has 15 amino acids. The V end lost 7 bases, the J end lost 0 bases, and 13 bases lay between the germline ends. For the CDR3, the DNA is TGTGCCAGCATAGGAGACGGATACTCCTACAATGAGCAGTTCTTC. The encoded protein is CASIGDGYSYNEQFF.

The chain is built from TRBV28 and TRBJ2-1; 10 positions match TRBD1. J lost 7 bases, V lost 6 bases, and 6 bases had no gene match. CDR1 is MDHEN, CDR2 SYDVKM, per germline. CDR3 length: 14 amino acids. The DNA for the CDR3 is TGTGCCAGCAGGGATGACAGGGGGCAGAATGAGCAGTTCTTC. Its translation is CASRDDRGQNEQFF.

V and J are TRBV10-3 and TRBJ2-7; the D gene could be TRBD1 or TRBD2 (5 bases each). V gave up 3 bases and J gave up 2 bases, with 20 bases separating them. The germline gives CDR1 ENHRY, CDR2 SYGVKD. The CDR3 is 17 residues long. CDR3 loop: CAISDRTRADTTYEQYF. The CDR3 DNA follows: TGTGCCATCAGTGATAGAACCCGAGCGGACACTACCTACGAGCAGTACTTC.

This clonotype turned up a few times. CDR3 sequence: CASSPGHLEETQYF. For the CDR3, the DNA is TGTGCCAGCAGCCCGGGACATTTGGAAGAGACCCAGTACTTC. The chain recombines TRBV7-2 with TRBJ2-5; possible D gene TRBD1, 6 bases. In germline, CDR1 is SGHTA, CDR2 FQGNSA. V was pared by 5 bases and J by 3 bases, with 13 bases between. CDR3 length: 14 amino acids.

This clonotype has just a few counts. The chain combines TRBV7-2 with TRBJ1-1; D might be TRBD1 (6 bases). Germline lookup yields CDR1 SGHTA and CDR2 FQGNSA. The CDR3 totals 16 residues. Trimming removed 1 base from V and 7 bases from J, with 19 bases in between. The CDR3 DNA reads TGTGCCAGCAGCTTAGGTCTACCGGGGGCGGCGGATGAAGCTTTCTTT. The encoded protein is CASSLGLPGAADEAFF.

The rearrangement joins TRBV12-3 or TRBV12-4 to TRBJ1-1; D may be TRBD1 (5 bases). V shed 5 bases and J shed 4 bases, with 14 bases lying between them. The length of the CDR3 is 14 residues. CDR3 amino acids: CASSRTSGGTEAFF. CDR3 nucleotide sequence: TGTGCCAGCAGTCGGACATCCGGGGGCACTGAAGCTTTCTTT.